This TCR beta chain was identified during a study of coeliac disease. TCRdb's table, derived via immunoSEQ multiplex PCR, lists solely in-frame clones and lacks some. The data hold under 3,000 clones, with around 62% observed a single time. The receptor's source is a woman in her 70s with celiac disease on a gluten-free diet. Input material: intraepithelial lymphocytes from the gut.

The DNA for the CDR3 is TGTGCCAGCAGCTTAGTAGGCGGTTGGGGCACAGATACGCAGTATTTT. Encoded protein: CASSLVGGWGTDTQYF. This chain joins TRBV11-2 and TRBJ2-3, with D unresolved. This CDR3 region has 16 residues. V gave up 1 base and J gave up 1 base, with 12 bases separating them. Per the germline V gene, CDR1 is SGHAT and CDR2 is FQNNGV.